This TCR beta chain was retrieved from a study of cytomegalovirus exposure and HLA in healthy donors. Study context: From some 180 million T cells, an earlier analysis saw roughly 110 million unique TCR beta sequences. Study-wide results and limits: In vitro, a few CMV-associated chains proved specific for CMV antigens. The authors listed 150 to 200 TCR beta chains as cytomegalovirus-associated. Among donors in an Asian-associated ancestry cluster, a later analysis reportedly found fewer N-insertions than the roughly 700-donor mean.

This clone was detected only a few times. Antigen unknown. The J segment lost 4 bases and the V segment lost 2 bases, leaving 7 bases of the junction unmatched. Germline values: CDR1 LNHDA, CDR2 SQIVND (reference sequence). The CDR3 consists of 15 residues. The PCR contained 60 Vbeta and 13 Jbeta primers. The assay was immunoSEQ multiplex PCR, and TCRdb's table has in-frame clones only and misses some. Of approximately 190,000 clones listed, approximately 85% are singletons. Sequencing input: PBMCs. The chain is built from TRBV19 and TRBJ1-1; 7 nucleotides align to TRBD1. The source is a woman in her 50s in good health and CMV-seropositive. CDR3 in DNA: TGTGCCAGTAGTATAAGTCCCAGGGGGGTCACTGAAGCTTTCTTT. Its translation: CASSISPRGVTEAFF.